This is a list of T cell receptor beta chains from one sample in a study of CD8+ T cells in alopecia areata. The data were produced by immunoSEQ multiplex PCR, yet TCRdb's version contains in-frame clones alone and is incomplete. Counted here are more than 8,500 clones, over 50% occurring once; the ten biggest clones make up 12% to 15%. Input material: skin. The origin of the receptors is a human donor with alopecia areata. The conserved cysteine and the conserved F or W are not part of the CDR3 here.

J: TRBJ2-1
V: TRBV4-2
CDR3: ASSQDPGLAGAHEQF

J: TRBJ2-7
V: TRBV7-6
CDR3: ASSLAGQGTEQY

J: TRBJ2-1
V: TRBV5-1
CDR3: ASSLGLGIDNEQF

J: TRBJ2-2
V: TRBV7-2
CDR3: ASSLTTLHRAGELF

J: TRBJ2-4
V: TRBV28
CDR3: ASSFGQPGTKNIQY

J: TRBJ2-4
V: TRBV7-2
CDR3: ASSFKGDNIQY

J: TRBJ2-1
V: TRBV5-4
CDR3: ASAPWGAPNEQF

J: TRBJ2-1
V: TRBV11-2
CDR3: ASSLFPRASGSNEQF

J: TRBJ2-5
V: TRBV5-1
CDR3: ASSPGQGVREQY

J: TRBJ2-7
V: TRBV7-2
CDR3: ASSLGFDSSYEQY

J: TRBJ2-5
V: TRBV27
CDR3: ACSEGAGGEETQY

J: TRBJ2-3
V: TRBV7-3
CDR3: ASMLQAGRGTQY

J: TRBJ2-7
V: TRBV7-8
CDR3: ASSQRQGQY

J: TRBJ2-1
V: TRBV27
CDR3: ASGARGTDLYNEQF

J: TRBJ1-1
V: TRBV7-9
CDR3: ASSFSTGVLNTEAF

J: TRBJ2-7
V: TRBV4-2
CDR3: ASSQDEDRAYEQY

J: TRBJ2-2
V: TRBV7-2
CDR3: ASSHLTGNTGELF

J: TRBJ2-6
V: TRBV11-2
CDR3: ASRRGQDSGANVLT

J: TRBJ2-7
V: TRBV11-1
CDR3: ASSLAQKGLGYEQY

J: TRBJ2-3
V: TRBV14
CDR3: ASSGTLKSTDTQY

J: NA
V: TRBV5-1
CDR3: ASSLVSSNYEQY

J: TRBJ1-1
V: TRBV2
CDR3: ASSEALFHPIRDTEAF

J: TRBJ2-2
V: TRBV9
CDR3: ASSVEMRSPGTGELF

J: TRBJ2-5
V: TRBV7-2
CDR3: ASSLDGNSETQY

J: TRBJ1-4
V: TRBV28
CDR3: ASSLRRGRTNEKLF

J: TRBJ2-7
V: TRBV7-2
CDR3: ASSTPGTIFVQY

J: TRBJ2-1
V: TRBV7-2
CDR3: ASSLVPRLAGAYNEQF

J: TRBJ2-3
V: TRBV28
CDR3: ASTVPGLGTDTQY

J: TRBJ2-1
V: TRBV27
CDR3: ASSPPAGSSYNEQF

J: TRBJ2-7
V: TRBV6-6
CDR3: ASTRGTGGYEQY

J: TRBJ2-5
V: TRBV11-2
CDR3: ASSLVETQY

J: TRBJ2-7
V: TRBV18
CDR3: ASSPPGSSYEQY

J: TRBJ1-1
V: TRBV28
CDR3: ASSFGHRGTEAF

J: TRBJ2-3
V: TRBV7-6
CDR3: ASSLAGAGDTQY

J: TRBJ2-5
V: TRBV28
CDR3: ASNGRRGRAEGETQY

J: TRBJ1-1
V: TRBV7-8
CDR3: ASSSDRDTDTEAF

J: TRBJ2-3
V: TRBV4-3
CDR3: ASSQHNSGEQY

J: TRBJ2-7
V: TRBV19
CDR3: ASSIGGSYEQY

J: TRBJ1-2
V: TRBV10-3
CDR3: AISAGTEQPTHYGYT

J: TRBJ1-1
V: TRBV29-1
CDR3: SGNQQNTEAF

J: TRBJ1-4
V: TRBV4-3
CDR3: ASSQGDVFGTTYEKLF

J: TRBJ2-2
V: TRBV4-3
CDR3: ASSQDPRQGGTPGTGELF

J: TRBJ1-2
V: TRBV28
CDR3: ASSLWGRDGYT

J: TRBJ2-3
V: TRBV9
CDR3: ASSISGLTDTQY

J: TRBJ2-5
V: TRBV28
CDR3: ASSLGAETGPRTQY

J: TRBJ2-5
V: TRBV7-2
CDR3: ASSLTSLETQY

J: TRBJ2-3
V: TRBV7-2
CDR3: ASSYRRGGTDTQY

J: TRBJ1-1
V: TRBV6-6
CDR3: ASEAVSRGTEAF

J: TRBJ2-1
V: TRBV2
CDR3: ASSEFGGLAGEGGF

J: TRBJ2-1
V: TRBV7-9
CDR3: ASSLGTTWGQF

J: TRBJ2-3
V: TRBV19
CDR3: ASSIGDPDTQY

J: TRBJ2-7
V: TRBV7-6
CDR3: ASSLAPGAREQY

J: TRBJ2-3
V: TRBV10-2
CDR3: ASSESVGGPDTQY

J: TRBJ1-1
V: TRBV5-1
CDR3: ASSSSRQGAVMNTEAF

J: TRBJ2-5
V: TRBV6-5
CDR3: ASSHGQQETQY

J: TRBJ2-3
V: TRBV28
CDR3: ASSLGRGGPDTQY

J: TRBJ1-1
V: TRBV11-3
CDR3: ASTLGATGTNTEAF

J: TRBJ1-5
V: TRBV6-5
CDR3: ASRPGQGNQPQH

J: TRBJ2-7
V: TRBV7-8
CDR3: ASSGGRFTYEQY

J: TRBJ1-3
V: TRBV27
CDR3: ASSPASSGNTIY